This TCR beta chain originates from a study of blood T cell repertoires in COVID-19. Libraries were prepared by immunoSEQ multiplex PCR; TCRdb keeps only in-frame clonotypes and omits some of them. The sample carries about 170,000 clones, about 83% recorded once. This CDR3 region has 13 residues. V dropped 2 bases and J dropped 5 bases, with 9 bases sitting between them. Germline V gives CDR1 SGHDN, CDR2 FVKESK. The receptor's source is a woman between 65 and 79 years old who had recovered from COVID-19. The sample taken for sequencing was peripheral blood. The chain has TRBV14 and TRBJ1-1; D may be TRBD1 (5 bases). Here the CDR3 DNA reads TGTGCCAGCAGCCAAAGGGGCGGAACTGAAGCTTTCTTT. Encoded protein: CASSQRGGTEAFF.